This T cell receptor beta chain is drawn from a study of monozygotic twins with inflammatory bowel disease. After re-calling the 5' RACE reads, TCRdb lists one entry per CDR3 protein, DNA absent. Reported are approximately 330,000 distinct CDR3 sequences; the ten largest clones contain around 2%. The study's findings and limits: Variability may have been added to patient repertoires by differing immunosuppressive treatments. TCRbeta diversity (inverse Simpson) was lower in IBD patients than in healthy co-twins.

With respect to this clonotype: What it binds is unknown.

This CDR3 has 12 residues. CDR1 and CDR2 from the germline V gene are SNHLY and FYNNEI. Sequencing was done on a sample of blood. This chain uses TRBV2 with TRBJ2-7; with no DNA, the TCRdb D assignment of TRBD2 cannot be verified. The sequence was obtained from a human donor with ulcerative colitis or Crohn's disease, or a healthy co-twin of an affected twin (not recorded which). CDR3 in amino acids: CASSLSAGEQYF. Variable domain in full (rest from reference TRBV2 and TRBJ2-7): EPEVTQTPSHQVTQMGQEVILRCVPISNHLYFYWYRQILGQKVEFLVSFYNNEISEKSEIFDDQFSVERPDGSNFTLKIRSTKLEDSAMYFCASSLSAGEQYFGPGTRLTVT.